This passage covers 10 T cell receptor beta chains from one sample sequenced in a study of cytomegalovirus exposure and HLA in healthy donors. Both 60 Vbeta primers and 13 Jbeta primers went into the PCR. The data were produced by immunoSEQ multiplex PCR, yet TCRdb's version contains in-frame clones alone and is incomplete. The repertoire holds some 65,000 clones, about 72% seen once, with less than 3.5% in the top ten. Sequences were obtained from PBMCs. The origin of the receptors is a girl aged 10 to 17 in good health and CMV-seropositive.

V and J are TRBV7-9 and TRBJ1-1, with 9 bases identical to TRBD1. The junction had 0 bases not matched to a gene; V was cut back by 6 bases and J by 4 bases. The length of the CDR3 is 12 residues. Germline CDR1 reads SEHNR; CDR2 reads FQNEAQ (reference sequence). CDR3 DNA: TGTGCCAGCAGACAGGGGGCCACTGAAGCTTTCTTT. Protein sequence: CASRQGATEAFF.

The chain couples TRBV29-1 to TRBJ1-1; 8 bases fit TRBD1. V trimming: 4 bases; J trimming: 5 bases; junction bases outside the gene matches: 9. This CDR3 spans 14 amino acids. CDR1 is SQVTM, CDR2 ANQGSEA, per germline. The CDR3 spells CSVVVQGAWTEAFF. The CDR3 region has the DNA TGCAGCGTTGTGGTGCAGGGGGCCTGGACTGAAGCTTTCTTT.

V usage is TRBV27 and J usage is TRBJ1-2, with 8 bases matching TRBD1. In germline, CDR1 is MNHEY, CDR2 SMNVEV (reference sequence). V lost 6 bases and J lost 8; bases outside the gene matches: 8. The CDR3 has 13 amino acids. The CDR3 sequence is CASSQTGGGGYTF. The CDR3 DNA reads as TGTGCCAGCAGCCAAACAGGGGGTGGCGGCTACACCTTC.

The gene calls are TRBV28 and TRBJ1-5, with a tentative D call TRBD1 (5 bases). Per the germline V gene, CDR1 is MDHEN and CDR2 is SYDVKM. Between the trimmed V and J ends, which lost 6 bases and 6 bases, there was a span of 9 bases. The CDR3 contains 12 residues. This CDR3 reads CASRGQGQPQHF. The CDR3 DNA is TGTGCCAGCAGGGGGCAGGGTCAGCCCCAGCATTTT.

The chain has TRBV4-1 and TRBJ1-1; D uncertain. Germline lookup yields CDR1 MGHRA and CDR2 YSYEKL. The CDR3 consists of 14 residues. The V end was cut by 3 bases, the J end by 1 base, with 9 bases between. CDR3 residues: CASSQTYTNTEAFF. The CDR3 DNA sequence: TGCGCCAGCAGCCAGACTTACACGAACACTGAAGCTTTCTTT.

The chain couples TRBV5-4 to TRBJ2-3; D is unresolved. V was cut by 1 base and J by 1 base, with 4 bases left in between. The length of the CDR3 is 13 residues. Germline CDR1 reads SGHNT; CDR2 reads YYREEE (reference sequence). The CDR3: CASSLSGTDTQYF. CDR3 nucleotide sequence: TGTGCCAGCAGCTTGTCGGGCACAGATACGCAGTATTTT.

This clone was detected a few times. CDR3 coding DNA: TGTGCCAGCAGCTATCTAGCGGGGTCGAGAAATGAGCAGTTCTTC. This gives the protein CASSYLAGSRNEQFF. The rearrangement joins TRBV6-4 to TRBJ2-1; 9 bases agree with TRBD2. Trimming at V came to 6 bases and at J to 7 bases, leaving 10 bases not matched to a gene. This CDR3 contains 15 residues. Germline V CDR1 and CDR2: MRHNA, SNTAGT.

The chain combines TRBV4-1 with TRBJ2-7, with a tentative D call TRBD2 (5 bases). The germline V gene has CDR1 MGHRA and CDR2 YSYEKL. Deletions cut 2 bases from V and 1 base from J, with 9 bases between. CDR3 length: 14 amino acids. The CDR3 spells CASSQYTGSYEQYF. CDR3 nucleotide sequence: TGCGCCAGCAGCCAATATACGGGGTCCTACGAGCAGTACTTC.

The rearrangement joins TRBV2 to TRBJ2-2; 8 nucleotides align to TRBD2. Per germline, CDR1 SNHLY and CDR2 FYNNEI. With 5 bases clipped from V and 8 bases from J, the junction kept 13 bases outside the gene matches. The CDR3 runs 16 residues. The CDR3 loop is CASSNKLGLAAGELFF. As DNA, the CDR3 is TGTGCCAGCAGTAACAAACTCGGACTAGCAGCTGGGGAGCTGTTTTTT.

J is TRBJ2-1 and V is TRBV6-4; 8 bases are shared with TRBD2. The CDR3 has 15 amino acids. Germline V gives CDR1 MRHNA, CDR2 SNTAGT. Trimming cost V 5 bases and J 4 bases; bases outside gene matches: 7. The CDR3 loop reads CASSPRAGEYNEQFF. The CDR3 region has the DNA TGTGCCAGCAGTCCGCGAGCGGGGGAGTACAATGAGCAGTTCTTC.